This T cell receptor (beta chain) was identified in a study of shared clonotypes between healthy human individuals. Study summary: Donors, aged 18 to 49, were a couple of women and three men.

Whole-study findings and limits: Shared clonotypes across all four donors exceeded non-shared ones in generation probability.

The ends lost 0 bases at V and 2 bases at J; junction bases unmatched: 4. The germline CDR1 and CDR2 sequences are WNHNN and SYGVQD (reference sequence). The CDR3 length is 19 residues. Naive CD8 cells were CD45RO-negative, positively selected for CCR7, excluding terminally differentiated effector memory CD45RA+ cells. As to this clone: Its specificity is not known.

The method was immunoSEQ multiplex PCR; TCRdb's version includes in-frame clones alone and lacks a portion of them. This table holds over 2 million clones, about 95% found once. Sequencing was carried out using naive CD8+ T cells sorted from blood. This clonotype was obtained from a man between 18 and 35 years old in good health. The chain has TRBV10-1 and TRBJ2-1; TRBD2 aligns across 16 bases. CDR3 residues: CASSESGLAGGLPYNEQFF. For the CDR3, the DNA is TGCGCCAGCAGTGAGTCGGGACTAGCGGGAGGGCTCCCCTACAATGAGCAGTTCTTC.